A selection of T cell receptor beta chains follows, all from one sample in a study of cytomegalovirus exposure and HLA in healthy donors. Assay used: immunoSEQ multiplex PCR; TCRdb lists only in-frame clones, some missing. The sample consists of about 95,000 clones, roughly 82% of them appearing once. Sequencing used PBMCs. The source of these receptors is a man under 40 in good health and CMV-seropositive. CDR3s include the opening cysteine and the closing phenylalanine or tryptophan. D genes are given only for firm matches. Some rows have no size entry. The others give once, few or many, or a class for an expanded clone.

v_gene	abundance	j_gene	d_gene	CDR3nt	CDR3aa
TRBV5-1	NA	TRBJ1-1	NA	TGCGCCAGCAGCTACTCCCCCGGGGTGAACACTGAAGCTTTCTTT	CASSYSPGVNTEAFF
TRBV30	few	TRBJ1-6	TRBD1	TGTGCCTGGAGCACCGGGACAGGGAATTCACCCCTCCACTTT	CAWSTGTGNSPLHF
TRBV28	NA	TRBJ2-5	NA	TGTGCCAGCATAAATCGGGGGTACCAAGAGACCCAGTACTTC	CASINRGYQETQYF
TRBV30	NA	TRBJ2-1	NA	TGTGCCTGGAGCCGACAGCTCGAGCAGTTCTTC	CAWSRQLEQFF
TRBV5-6	NA	TRBJ2-7	NA	TGTGCCAGCAGCTTGTTAACACGATTCTACGAGCAGTACTTC	CASSLLTRFYEQYF
TRBV30	NA	TRBJ2-7	NA	TGTGCCTGGACCCAACCGGGATCCTACGAGCAGTACTTC	CAWTQPGSYEQYF
TRBV4-1	few	TRBJ2-1	NA	TGCGCCAGCAGCCAGTTTAGCGAGACCTCCTACAATGAGCAGTTCTTC	CASSQFSETSYNEQFF
TRBV27	few	TRBJ2-7	NA	TGTGCCAGCACCCGAGGAAGGGGCCACGAGCAGTACTTC	CASTRGRGHEQYF
TRBV7-2	NA	TRBJ2-6	NA	TGTGCCAGCAGCTTTCGAGGGCCTGGCGTCCTGACTTTC	CASSFRGPGVLTF
TRBV28	few	TRBJ1-4	NA	TGTGCCAGCAGTTTAATTGCAGGGAGGAAGGGCGAAAAACTGTTTTTT	CASSLIAGRKGEKLFF
TRBV9	NA	TRBJ2-1	TRBD2	TGTGCCAGCAGCGTAGAGACTAGCGGGGGTTTCGACAATGAGCAGTTCTTC	CASSVETSGGFDNEQFF
TRBV7-2	NA	TRBJ1-1	NA	TGTGCCAGCAGCCTCATCCAGGGCTCGAACACTGAAGCTTTCTTT	CASSLIQGSNTEAFF
TRBV9	NA	TRBJ2-3	NA	TGTGCCAGCAGCCCTCGCACAGATACGCAGTATTTT	CASSPRTDTQYF
TRBV6-5	NA	TRBJ1-4	NA	TGTGCCAGCAGACGACAGAACGAAAAACTGTTTTTT	CASRRQNEKLFF
TRBV5-1	NA	TRBJ2-2	NA	TGCGCCAGCAGCTTGGCCGCCCCAGGGACCGGGGAGCTGTTTTTT	CASSLAAPGTGELFF
TRBV5-4	NA	TRBJ2-5	TRBD2	TGTGCCAGCAGCTTGGTGTTAGCGGGAAGGGGTCAAGAGACCCAGTACTTC	CASSLVLAGRGQETQYF
TRBV27	NA	TRBJ2-1	NA	TGTGCCAGCAGTTTATACCCCTCGCGGAGCTCCTACAATGAGCAGTTCTTC	CASSLYPSRSSYNEQFF
TRBV28	NA	TRBJ2-7	TRBD1	TGTGCCAGCAGTTCACTGACAGGGCTCTCCTACGAGCAGTACTTC	CASSSLTGLSYEQYF
TRBV4-1	once	TRBJ1-1	TRBD1	TGCGCCAGCAGCCGACAGGGGACCCTCGGGGATGAAGCTTTCTTT	CASSRQGTLGDEAFF
TRBV6-6	NA	TRBJ2-7	TRBD1	TGTGCCAGCAGTTTCGAGACAGGGGATGGTTACGAGCAGTACTTC	CASSFETGDGYEQYF
TRBV15	NA	TRBJ2-7	NA	TGTGCCACCAGCAGAGATTTAGCGCCAAGCTCCTACGAGCAGTACTTC	CATSRDLAPSSYEQYF
TRBV5-6	few	TRBJ1-1	NA	TGTGCCAGCAGCTTATCCCCCCAGAACCTGAACACTGAAGCTTTCTTT	CASSLSPQNLNTEAFF
TRBV28	NA	TRBJ2-4	NA	TGTGCCAGCAGTTTAGGCCCCCCCATTGCAGGTTTCAAAAACATTCAGTACTTC	CASSLGPPIAGFKNIQYF
TRBV29-1	NA	TRBJ2-1	NA	TGCAGCGTTGAGGGGGGTCCCGATGAGCAGTTCTTC	CSVEGGPDEQFF
TRBV2	NA	TRBJ2-3	TRBD1	TGTGCCAGCAGTGCGGCGACAGGGATAGATACGCAGTATTTT	CASSAATGIDTQYF
TRBV5-1	NA	TRBJ2-7	NA	TGCGCCAGCAGCTTGGGAGGACAGATTGCTTCCTACGAGCAGTACTTC	CASSLGGQIASYEQYF
TRBV5-6	once	TRBJ2-3	TRBD1	TGTGCCAGCAGGAGTCGGACAGGGGCAGACACAGATACGCAGTATTTT	CASRSRTGADTDTQYF
TRBV5-5	once	TRBJ2-3	TRBD2	TGTGCCAGCAGCTTAGGACTAGCGGGATTCACAGATACGCAGTATTTT	CASSLGLAGFTDTQYF
TRBV5-4	many	TRBJ2-2	NA	TGTGCCAGCAGCCCCCGTGAGAGGCAAGCCGGGGAGCTGTTTTTT	CASSPRERQAGELFF
TRBV14	NA	TRBJ2-7	TRBD1	TGTGCCAGCAGCCAAGTTGGGACAGGGGGCGACGAGCAGTACTTC	CASSQVGTGGDEQYF
TRBV4-1	NA	TRBJ2-3	NA	TGCGCCAGCAGCCAGAACCATATCTCAGGGTCGGATACGCAGTATTTT	CASSQNHISGSDTQYF
TRBV2	NA	TRBJ2-7	NA	TGTGCCAGCATGCCACCCGGGTACGAGCAGTACTTC	CASMPPGYEQYF
TRBV4-1	NA	TRBJ1-1	NA	TGCGCCAGCAGCCAGCAACAGGGACAGAACACTGAAGCTTTCTTT	CASSQQQGQNTEAFF
TRBV4-1	NA	TRBJ2-2	NA	TGCGCCAGCAGCCCTCTGGGCGTCATGCCGGGGGAGCTGTTTTTT	CASSPLGVMPGELFF
TRBV7-2	NA	TRBJ1-2	TRBD1	TGTGCCAGCAGCTTTGGACAGGCCTCATCCGGCTACACCTTC	CASSFGQASSGYTF
TRBV11-2	NA	TRBJ2-1	NA	TGTGCCAGCAGCTTAGAGTGGCTAGCGTACAATGAGCAGTTCTTC	CASSLEWLAYNEQFF
TRBV18	NA	TRBJ2-7	TRBD2	TGTGCCAGCTCACCACCGGCAGGGAGGGACGAGCAGTACTTC	CASSPPAGRDEQYF
TRBV27	NA	TRBJ2-1	NA	TGTGCCAGCAGTTTACTGGCGGCGAGCTCCTACAATGAGCAGTTCTTC	CASSLLAASSYNEQFF
TRBV10-1	NA	TRBJ1-1	NA	TGCGCCAGCAGTGACAGGGTTGGAACTGAAGCTTTCTTT	CASSDRVGTEAFF
TRBV4-1	NA	TRBJ1-5	TRBD1	TGCGCCAGCAGTCCAGACAGGGGGTATGGTCAGCCCCAGCATTTT	CASSPDRGYGQPQHF
TRBV5-6	NA	TRBJ2-2	TRBD1	TGTGCCAGCAGCTTGGGACAGGGGGCGTACACCGGGGAGCTGTTTTTT	CASSLGQGAYTGELFF
TRBV6-1	NA	TRBJ2-2	NA	TGTGCCAGCTGGCGCACGGGATCGAACACCGGGGAGCTGTTTTTT	CASWRTGSNTGELFF
TRBV7-2	once	TRBJ2-3	TRBD2	TGTGCCAGCAGCACCCGCGCCAGCGGGAGTGATACGCAGTATTTT	CASSTRASGSDTQYF
TRBV7-2	NA	TRBJ2-7	NA	TGTGCCAGTCAAAGGCGGGAAGCTAAGGAGCAGTACTTC	CASQRREAKEQYF
TRBV4-3	NA	TRBJ1-3	NA	TGCGCCAGCAGCCAAGAGGGCAGGGGCTATTCCGGAAACACCATATATTTT	CASSQEGRGYSGNTIYF
TRBV4-1	NA	TRBJ1-6	NA	TGCGCCAGCAGCCAAGATAATCGGTATAATTCACCCCTCCACTTT	CASSQDNRYNSPLHF